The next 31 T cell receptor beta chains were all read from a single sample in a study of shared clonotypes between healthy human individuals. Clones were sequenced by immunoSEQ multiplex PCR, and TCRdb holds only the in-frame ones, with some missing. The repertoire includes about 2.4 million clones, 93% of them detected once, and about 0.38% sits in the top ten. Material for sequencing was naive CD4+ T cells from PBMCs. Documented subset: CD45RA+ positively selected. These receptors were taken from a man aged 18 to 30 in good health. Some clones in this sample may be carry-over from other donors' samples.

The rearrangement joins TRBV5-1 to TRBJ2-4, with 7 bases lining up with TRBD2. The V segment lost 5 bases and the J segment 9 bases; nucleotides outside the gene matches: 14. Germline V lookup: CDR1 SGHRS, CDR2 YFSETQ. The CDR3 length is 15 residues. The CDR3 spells CASSPTGLGEGIQYF. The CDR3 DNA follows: TGCGCCAGCAGTCCTACAGGACTAGGGGAAGGCATTCAGTACTTC.

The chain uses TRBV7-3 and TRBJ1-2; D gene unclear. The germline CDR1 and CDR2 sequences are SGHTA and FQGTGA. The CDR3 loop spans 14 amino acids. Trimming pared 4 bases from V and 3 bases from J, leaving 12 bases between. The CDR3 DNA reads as TGTGCCAGCAGCTCCGGCGGGCGGTACTATGGCTACACCTTC. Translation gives CASSSGGRYYGYTF.

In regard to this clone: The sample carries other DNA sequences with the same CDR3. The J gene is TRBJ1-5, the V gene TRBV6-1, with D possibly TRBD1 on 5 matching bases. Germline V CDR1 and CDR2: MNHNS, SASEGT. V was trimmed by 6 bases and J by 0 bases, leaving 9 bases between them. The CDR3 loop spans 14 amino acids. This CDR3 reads CASRGGVSNQPQHF. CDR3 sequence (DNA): TGTGCCAGCAGGGGGGGAGTTAGCAATCAGCCCCAGCATTTT.

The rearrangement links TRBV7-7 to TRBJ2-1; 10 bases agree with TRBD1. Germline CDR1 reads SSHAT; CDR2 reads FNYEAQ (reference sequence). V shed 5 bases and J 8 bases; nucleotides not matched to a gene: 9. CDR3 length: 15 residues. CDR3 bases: TGTGCCAGCAGCCTTTTGGGGACAGGGGTTCATGAGCAGTTCTTC. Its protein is CASSLLGTGVHEQFF.

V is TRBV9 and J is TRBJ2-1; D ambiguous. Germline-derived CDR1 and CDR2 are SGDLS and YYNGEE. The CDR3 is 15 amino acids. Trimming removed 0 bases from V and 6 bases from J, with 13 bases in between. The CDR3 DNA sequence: TGTGCCAGCAGCGTAGACAGTTTTTATGCCAATGAGCAGTTCTTC. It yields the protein CASSVDSFYANEQFF. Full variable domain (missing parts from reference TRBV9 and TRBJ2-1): DSGVTQTPKHLITATGQRVTLRCSPRSGDLSVYWYQQSLDQGLQFLIQYYNGEERAKGNILERFSAQQFPDLHSELNLSSLELGDSALYFCASSVDSFYANEQFFGPGTRLTVL.

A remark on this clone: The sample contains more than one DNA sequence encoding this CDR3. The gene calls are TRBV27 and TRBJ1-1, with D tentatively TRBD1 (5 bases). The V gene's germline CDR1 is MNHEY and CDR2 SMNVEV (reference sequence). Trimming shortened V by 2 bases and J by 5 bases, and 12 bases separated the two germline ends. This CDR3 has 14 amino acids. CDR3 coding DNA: TGTGCCAGCAGTTTACAGGGTTGGGGGACTGAAGCTTTCTTT. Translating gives CASSLQGWGTEAFF.

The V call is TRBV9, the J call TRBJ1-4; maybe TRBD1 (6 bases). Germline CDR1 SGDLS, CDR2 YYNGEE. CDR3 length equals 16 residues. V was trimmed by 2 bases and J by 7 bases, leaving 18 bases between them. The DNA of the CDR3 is TGTGCCAGCAGCGTTACTCCCGGGCAGGGGAGTGAAAAACTGTTTTTT. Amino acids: CASSVTPGQGSEKLFF.

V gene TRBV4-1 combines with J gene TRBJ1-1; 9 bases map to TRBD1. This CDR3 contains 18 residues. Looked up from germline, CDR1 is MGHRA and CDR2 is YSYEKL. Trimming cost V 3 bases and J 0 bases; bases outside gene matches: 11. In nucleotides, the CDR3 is TGCGCCAGCAGCCACCGGGACAGGGTGTTTAAGGTGAACACTGAAGCTTTCTTT. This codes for CASSHRDRVFKVNTEAFF.

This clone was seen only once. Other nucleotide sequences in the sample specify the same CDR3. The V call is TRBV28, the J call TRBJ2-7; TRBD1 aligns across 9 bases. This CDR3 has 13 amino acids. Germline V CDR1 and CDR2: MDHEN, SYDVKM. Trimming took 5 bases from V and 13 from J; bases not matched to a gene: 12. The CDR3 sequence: CASSTGQGRGPYF. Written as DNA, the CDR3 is TGTGCCAGCAGTACAGGACAGGGGAGAGGTCCCTACTTC.

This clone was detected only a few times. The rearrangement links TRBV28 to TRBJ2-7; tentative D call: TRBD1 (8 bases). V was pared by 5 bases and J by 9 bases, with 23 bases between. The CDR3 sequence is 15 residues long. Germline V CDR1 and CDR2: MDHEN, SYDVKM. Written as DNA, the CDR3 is TGTGCCAGCAGTACCGGACAGGGTGCGGGCGGGAGGCAGTACTTC. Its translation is CASSTGQGAGGRQYF.

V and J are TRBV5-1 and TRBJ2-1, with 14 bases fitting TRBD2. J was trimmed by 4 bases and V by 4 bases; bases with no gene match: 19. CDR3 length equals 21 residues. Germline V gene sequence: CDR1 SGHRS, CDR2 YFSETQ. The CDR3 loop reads CASSLAVMGTSGSLRYNEQFF. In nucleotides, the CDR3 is TGCGCCAGCAGCCTCGCCGTTATGGGGACTAGCGGGAGTTTGAGGTACAATGAGCAGTTCTTC.

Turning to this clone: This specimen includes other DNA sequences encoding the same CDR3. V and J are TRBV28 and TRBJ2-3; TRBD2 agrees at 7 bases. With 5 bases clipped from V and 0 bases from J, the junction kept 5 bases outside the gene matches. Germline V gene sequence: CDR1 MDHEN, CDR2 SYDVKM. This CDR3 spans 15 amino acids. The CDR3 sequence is CASSLLGGSTDTQYF. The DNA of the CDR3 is TGTGCCAGCAGTCTCCTGGGGGGGAGCACAGATACGCAGTATTTT.

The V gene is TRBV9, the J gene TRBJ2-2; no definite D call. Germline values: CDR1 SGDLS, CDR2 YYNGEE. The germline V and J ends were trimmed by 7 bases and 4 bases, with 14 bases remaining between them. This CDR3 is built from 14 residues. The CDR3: CASSFRLATGELFF. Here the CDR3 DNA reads TGTGCCAGCTCCTTCCGCCTGGCCACCGGGGAGCTGTTTTTT.

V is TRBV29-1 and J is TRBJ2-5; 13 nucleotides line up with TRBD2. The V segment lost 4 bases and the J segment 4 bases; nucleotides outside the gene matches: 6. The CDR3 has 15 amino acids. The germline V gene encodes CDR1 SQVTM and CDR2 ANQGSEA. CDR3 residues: CSVGVRLAGGETQYF. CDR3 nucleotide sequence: TGCAGCGTTGGGGTAAGACTAGCGGGAGGAGAGACCCAGTACTTC.

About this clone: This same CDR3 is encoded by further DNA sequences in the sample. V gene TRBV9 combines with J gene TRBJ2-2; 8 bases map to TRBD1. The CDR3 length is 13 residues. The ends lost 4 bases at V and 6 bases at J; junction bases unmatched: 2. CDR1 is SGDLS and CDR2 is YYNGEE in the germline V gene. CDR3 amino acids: CASSRQGPGELFF. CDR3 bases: TGTGCCAGCAGCAGACAGGGGCCCGGGGAGCTGTTTTTT.

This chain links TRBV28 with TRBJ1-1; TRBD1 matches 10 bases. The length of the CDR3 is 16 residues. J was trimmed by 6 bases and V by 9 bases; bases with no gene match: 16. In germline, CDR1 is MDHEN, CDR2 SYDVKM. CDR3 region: CASLHLPGQGTPEAFF. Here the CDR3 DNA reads TGTGCCAGTCTCCACCTACCGGGACAGGGGACCCCTGAAGCTTTCTTT.

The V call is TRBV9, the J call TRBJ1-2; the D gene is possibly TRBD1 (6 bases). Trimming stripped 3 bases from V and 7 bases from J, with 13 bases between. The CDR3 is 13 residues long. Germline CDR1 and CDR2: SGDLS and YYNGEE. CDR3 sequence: CASSAFEGGGYTF. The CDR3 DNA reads TGTGCCAGCAGCGCTTTCGAGGGGGGTGGCTACACCTTC. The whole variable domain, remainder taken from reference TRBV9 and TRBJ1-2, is DSGVTQTPKHLITATGQRVTLRCSPRSGDLSVYWYQQSLDQGLQFLIQYYNGEERAKGNILERFSAQQFPDLHSELNLSSLELGDSALYFCASSAFEGGGYTFGSGTRLTVV.

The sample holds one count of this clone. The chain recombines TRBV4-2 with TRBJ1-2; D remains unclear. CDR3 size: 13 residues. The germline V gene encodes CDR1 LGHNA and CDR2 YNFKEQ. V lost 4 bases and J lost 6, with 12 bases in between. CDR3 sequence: CASSRGSKNGYTF. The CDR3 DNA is TGTGCCAGCAGCCGAGGGTCCAAAAATGGCTACACCTTC.

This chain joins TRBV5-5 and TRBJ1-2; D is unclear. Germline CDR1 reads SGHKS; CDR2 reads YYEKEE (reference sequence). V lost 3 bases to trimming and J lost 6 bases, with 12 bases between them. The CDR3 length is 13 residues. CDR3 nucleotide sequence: TGTGCCAGCAGCTGGCTTTTGAGAGATGGCTACACCTTC. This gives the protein CASSWLLRDGYTF.

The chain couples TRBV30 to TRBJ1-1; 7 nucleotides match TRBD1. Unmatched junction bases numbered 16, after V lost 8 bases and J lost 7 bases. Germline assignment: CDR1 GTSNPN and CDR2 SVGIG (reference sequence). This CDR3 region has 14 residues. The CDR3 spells CAGKTRTGRVEAFF. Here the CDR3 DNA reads TGTGCCGGCAAGACTCGGACAGGACGGGTTGAAGCTTTCTTT.

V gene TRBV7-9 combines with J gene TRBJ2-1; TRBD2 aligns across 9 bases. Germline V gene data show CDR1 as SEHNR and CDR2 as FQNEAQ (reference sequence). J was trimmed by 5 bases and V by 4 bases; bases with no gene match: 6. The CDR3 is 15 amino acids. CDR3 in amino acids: CASSSLSGSNNEQFF. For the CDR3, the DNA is TGTGCCAGCAGCTCCCTTAGCGGGAGCAACAATGAGCAGTTCTTC.

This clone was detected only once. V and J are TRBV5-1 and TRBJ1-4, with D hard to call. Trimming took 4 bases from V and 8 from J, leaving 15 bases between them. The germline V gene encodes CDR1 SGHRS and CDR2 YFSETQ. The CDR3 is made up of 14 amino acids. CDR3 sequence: CASSPTSAGEKLFF. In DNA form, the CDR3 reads TGCGCCAGCAGCCCCACATCGGCAGGCGAAAAACTGTTTTTT.

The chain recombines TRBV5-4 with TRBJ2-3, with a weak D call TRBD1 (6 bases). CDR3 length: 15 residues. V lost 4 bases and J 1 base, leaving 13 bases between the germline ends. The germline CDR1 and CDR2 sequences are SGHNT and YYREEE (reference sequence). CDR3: CASSPRQDRTDTQYF. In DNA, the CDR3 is TGTGCCAGCAGCCCGAGACAGGATCGCACAGATACGCAGTATTTT.

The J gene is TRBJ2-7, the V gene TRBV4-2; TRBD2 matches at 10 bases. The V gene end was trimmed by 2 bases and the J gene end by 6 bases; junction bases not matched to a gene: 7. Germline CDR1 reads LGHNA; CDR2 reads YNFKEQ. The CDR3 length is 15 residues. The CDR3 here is CASSQNAASGSEQYF. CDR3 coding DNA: TGTGCCAGCAGCCAAAATGCGGCTAGCGGGAGCGAGCAGTACTTC.

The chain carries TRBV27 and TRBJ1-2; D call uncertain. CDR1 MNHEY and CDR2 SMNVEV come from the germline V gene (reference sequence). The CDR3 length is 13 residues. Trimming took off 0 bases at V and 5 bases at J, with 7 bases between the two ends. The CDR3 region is CASSLSPRYGYTF. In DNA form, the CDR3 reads TGTGCCAGCAGTTTATCCCCGCGATATGGCTACACCTTC.

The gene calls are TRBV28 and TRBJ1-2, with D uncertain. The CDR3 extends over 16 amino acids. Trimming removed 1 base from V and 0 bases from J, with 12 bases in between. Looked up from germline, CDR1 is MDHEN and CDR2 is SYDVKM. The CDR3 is CASSLSFIIANYGYTF. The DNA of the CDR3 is TGTGCCAGCAGTTTATCGTTTATAATAGCTAACTATGGCTACACCTTC.

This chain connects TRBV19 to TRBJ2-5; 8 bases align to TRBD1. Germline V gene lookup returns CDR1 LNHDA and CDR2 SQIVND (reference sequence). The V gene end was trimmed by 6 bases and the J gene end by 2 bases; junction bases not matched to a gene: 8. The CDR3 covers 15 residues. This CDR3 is CASSRDRGGQETQYF. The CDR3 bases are TGTGCCAGTAGCCGAGACAGGGGTGGTCAAGAGACCCAGTACTTC. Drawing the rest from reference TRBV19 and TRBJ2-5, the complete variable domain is DGGITQSPKYLFRKEGQNVTLSCEQNLNHDAMYWYRQDPGQGLRLIYYSQIVNDFQKGDIAEGYSVSREKKESFPLTVTSAQKNPTAFYLCASSRDRGGQETQYFGPGTRLLVL.

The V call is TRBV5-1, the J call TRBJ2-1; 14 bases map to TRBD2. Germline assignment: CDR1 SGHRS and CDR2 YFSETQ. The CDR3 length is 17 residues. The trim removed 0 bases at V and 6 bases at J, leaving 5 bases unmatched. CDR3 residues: CASSLGLAGGPFNEQFF. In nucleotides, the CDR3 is TGCGCCAGCAGCTTGGGACTAGCGGGAGGGCCTTTCAATGAGCAGTTCTTC.

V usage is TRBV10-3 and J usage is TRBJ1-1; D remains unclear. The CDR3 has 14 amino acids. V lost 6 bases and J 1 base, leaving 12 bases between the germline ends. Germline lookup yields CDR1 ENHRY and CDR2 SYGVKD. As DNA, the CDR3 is TGTGCCATCAGGATAACGGGGTCGAACACTGAAGCTTTCTTT. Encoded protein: CAIRITGSNTEAFF.

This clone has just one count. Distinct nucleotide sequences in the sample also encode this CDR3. CDR3 protein: CASSILGQPQHF. Written as DNA, the CDR3 is TGTGCCAGTAGTATTTTGGGTCAGCCCCAGCATTTT. The chain is built from TRBV19 and TRBJ1-5; D unresolved. V was trimmed by 3 bases and J by 6 bases, leaving 6 bases between them. Germline V gives CDR1 LNHDA, CDR2 SQIVND (reference sequence). CDR3 length: 12 residues.

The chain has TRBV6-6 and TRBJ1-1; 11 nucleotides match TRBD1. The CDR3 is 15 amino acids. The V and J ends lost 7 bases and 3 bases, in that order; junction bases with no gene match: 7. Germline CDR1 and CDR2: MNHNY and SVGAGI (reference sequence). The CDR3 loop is CASKGQGAHDTEAFF. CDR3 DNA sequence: TGTGCCAGCAAAGGACAGGGGGCGCATGACACTGAAGCTTTCTTT.